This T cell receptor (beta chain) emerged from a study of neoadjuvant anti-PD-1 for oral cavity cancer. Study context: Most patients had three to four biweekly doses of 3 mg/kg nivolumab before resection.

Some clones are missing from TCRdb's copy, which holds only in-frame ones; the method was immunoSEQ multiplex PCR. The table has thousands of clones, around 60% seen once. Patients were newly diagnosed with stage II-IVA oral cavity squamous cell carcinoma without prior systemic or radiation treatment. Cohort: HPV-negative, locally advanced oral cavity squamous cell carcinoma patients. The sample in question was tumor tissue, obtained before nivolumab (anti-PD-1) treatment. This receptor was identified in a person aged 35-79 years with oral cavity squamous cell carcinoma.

The CDR3 loop is CASSQTPGLANNEQFF. CDR3 nucleotide sequence: TGTGCCAGCAGCCAAACACCGGGACTAGCCAACAATGAGCAGTTCTTC. V gene TRBV14 combines with J gene TRBJ2-1; 9 nucleotides match TRBD2. Germline V gene data show CDR1 as SGHDN and CDR2 as FVKESK. This CDR3 is 16 amino acids long. With V trimmed by 2 bases and J by 5 bases, 7 bases remained unmatched.